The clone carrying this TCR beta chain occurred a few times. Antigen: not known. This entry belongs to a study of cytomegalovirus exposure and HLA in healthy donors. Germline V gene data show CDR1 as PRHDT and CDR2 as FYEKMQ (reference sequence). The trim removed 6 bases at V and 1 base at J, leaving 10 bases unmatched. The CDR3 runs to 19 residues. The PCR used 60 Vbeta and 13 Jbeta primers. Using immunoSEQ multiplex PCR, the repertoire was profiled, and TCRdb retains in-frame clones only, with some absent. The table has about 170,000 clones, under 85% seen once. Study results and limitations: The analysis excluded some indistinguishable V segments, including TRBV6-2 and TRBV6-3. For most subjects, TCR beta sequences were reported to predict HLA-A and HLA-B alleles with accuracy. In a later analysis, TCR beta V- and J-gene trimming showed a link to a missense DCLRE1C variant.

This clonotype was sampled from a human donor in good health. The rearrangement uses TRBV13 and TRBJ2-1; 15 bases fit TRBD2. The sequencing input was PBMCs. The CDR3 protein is CASRHRTSGGGGSYNEQFF. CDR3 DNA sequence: TGTGCCAGCAGACACCGGACTAGCGGGGGGGGTGGGTCCTACAATGAGCAGTTCTTC.